The clone carrying this TCR beta chain was counted a few times. Its antigen is currently unknown. These data come from a study of T cell repertoires in cytomegalovirus infection. Study-level results: Within the response measured ex vivo, HLA-C-restricted CMV-specific TCR beta clonotypes were dominant.

MiXCR, run by TCRdb on the reads, gives a single entry per CDR3 protein. Counted here are more than 500,000 distinct CDR3 sequences, 16% occurring once; the ten biggest clones make up 24%. The V gene end was trimmed by 0 bases and the J gene end by 4 bases; junction bases not matched to a gene: 3. This CDR3 spans 14 amino acids. The germline V gene has CDR1 MNHEY and CDR2 SMNVEV (reference sequence). The clonotype was recovered from a human donor in good health (CMV status not recorded). Some clones in this sample may be carry-over from other donors' samples. The source material was CD8+ T cells from PBMCs. The chain uses TRBV27 and TRBJ2-7; 7 bases are shared with TRBD1. The CDR3 reads CASSLSGGQYEQYF. CDR3 coding DNA: TGTGCCAGCAGTTTATCAGGGGGCCAGTACGAGCAGTACTTC.